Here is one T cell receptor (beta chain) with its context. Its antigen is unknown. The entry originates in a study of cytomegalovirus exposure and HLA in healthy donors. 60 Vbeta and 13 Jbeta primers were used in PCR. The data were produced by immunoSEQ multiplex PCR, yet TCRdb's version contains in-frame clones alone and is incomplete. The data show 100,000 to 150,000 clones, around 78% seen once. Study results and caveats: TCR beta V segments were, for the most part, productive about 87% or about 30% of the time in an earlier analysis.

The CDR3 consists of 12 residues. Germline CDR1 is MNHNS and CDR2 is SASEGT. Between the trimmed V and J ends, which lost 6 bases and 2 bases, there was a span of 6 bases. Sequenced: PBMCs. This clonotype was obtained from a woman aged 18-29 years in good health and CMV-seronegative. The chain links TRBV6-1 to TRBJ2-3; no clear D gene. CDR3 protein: CASSLVTDTQYF. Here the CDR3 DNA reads TGTGCCAGCAGCTTAGTCACAGATACGCAGTATTTT.